The 26 T cell receptor beta chains presented below share a single source sample, sequenced in a study of blood T cell repertoires in COVID-19. TCRdb's copy holds only in-frame clones and misses some; the assay was immunoSEQ multiplex PCR. The sample includes under 110,000 clones, approximately 80% seen only once; the top ten take around 15%. The sample taken for sequencing was peripheral blood. The origin of the receptors is a woman between 55 and 75 years old with acute or convalescent COVID-19.

The CDR3 DNA is TGCGCCAGCAGCTGGCAGTTACAGGGGGCAGGCGGGGAGCTGTTTTTT. Translated: CASSWQLQGAGGELFF. This chain links TRBV5-1 with TRBJ2-2, with TRBD1 matching over 9 bases. Germline trimming cut 3 bases from V and 7 bases from J; bases unmatched to any gene: 10. Germline assignment: CDR1 SGHRS and CDR2 YFSETQ. The CDR3 has 16 amino acids.

The chain combines TRBV2 with TRBJ1-2; possible D gene TRBD1, 5 bases. Deletions cut 3 bases from V and 4 bases from J, with 6 bases between. The germline V gene encodes CDR1 SNHLY and CDR2 FYNNEI. The CDR3 length is 12 residues. The CDR3 loop is CASSEGGYGYTF. The CDR3 DNA sequence: TGTGCCAGCAGTGAGGGGGGCTATGGCTACACCTTC.

V is TRBV29-1 and J is TRBJ2-2, with 13 bases lining up with TRBD2. Trimming removed 4 bases from V and 6 bases from J; junction bases left unmatched: 8. This CDR3 has 16 amino acids. Germline values: CDR1 SQVTM, CDR2 ANQGSEA. Here the CDR3 reads CSVGGLAGEGPGELFF. As DNA, the CDR3 is TGCAGCGTTGGAGGACTAGCGGGAGAGGGGCCCGGGGAGCTGTTTTTT.

The CDR3, as DNA: TGCGCCAGCAGCTTGGTAGGGGTAAATGAGCAGTTCTTC. It translates to CASSLVGVNEQFF. The J gene is TRBJ2-1, the V gene TRBV5-1, with D tentatively TRBD1 (5 bases). The CDR3 totals 13 residues. Germline CDR1 SGHRS, CDR2 YFSETQ. With 0 bases removed from V and 7 bases from J, the gap between germline ends came to 8 bases.

The chain is built from TRBV2 and TRBJ2-5, with 7 bases fitting TRBD1. J gave up 2 bases and V 7 bases, and 4 bases lay outside the gene matches. Germline V gene lookup returns CDR1 SNHLY and CDR2 FYNNEI. This CDR3 has 13 amino acids. The CDR3: CASTGTAQETQYF. The CDR3, as DNA: TGTGCCAGCACCGGGACAGCTCAAGAGACCCAGTACTTC.

This chain uses TRBV29-1 with TRBJ2-3, with TRBD1 matching over 9 bases. In germline, CDR1 is SQVTM, CDR2 ANQGSEA. This CDR3 is 16 amino acids long. J was trimmed by 4 bases and V by 7 bases; bases with no gene match: 15. In DNA, the CDR3 is TGCAGCGGAATTGGGACAGGGAGCTTGTTCGCAGATACGCAGTATTTT. Protein: CSGIGTGSLFADTQYF.

The gene calls are TRBV6-5 and TRBJ1-3; D call uncertain. The CDR3 is made up of 14 amino acids. The germline V and J ends were trimmed by 10 bases and 4 bases, with 17 bases remaining between them. CDR1 and CDR2 from the germline V gene are MNHEY and SVGAGI. CDR3 nucleotides: TGTGCCACCTACGGTGGAGGCTTCGGAAACACCATATATTTT. Protein sequence: CATYGGGFGNTIYF.

The chain links TRBV9 to TRBJ1-1, with 9 bases fitting TRBD1. CDR1 SGDLS and CDR2 YYNGEE come from the germline V gene. This CDR3 comprises 18 residues. With V trimmed by 4 bases and J by 1 base, 14 bases remained unmatched. The CDR3 DNA sequence: TGTGCCAGCAGCTTCTACTGGACAGGGGTTGCTACGAACACTGAAGCTTTCTTT. Protein: CASSFYWTGVATNTEAFF.

The genes are TRBV11-2 and TRBJ1-1; D may be TRBD1 (5 bases). Germline V gives CDR1 SGHAT, CDR2 FQNNGV. With 6 bases removed from V and 1 base from J, the gap between germline ends came to 15 bases. CDR3 length: 15 residues. CDR3 in amino acids: CASSLSVQENTEAFF. CDR3 DNA: TGTGCCAGCAGTCTTTCGGTACAGGAGAACACTGAAGCTTTCTTT.

This sequence joins TRBV10-3 and TRBJ1-1, with D possibly matching TRBD1 (6 bases). V was pared by 3 bases and J by 1 base, with 12 bases between. Germline V gene lookup returns CDR1 ENHRY and CDR2 SYGVKD. The CDR3 covers 15 residues. CDR3 DNA sequence: TGTGCCATCAGTGACCCGGCACAGGGGAACACTGAAGCTTTCTTT. It codes for CAISDPAQGNTEAFF.

The chain is built from TRBV19 and TRBJ1-2, with D perhaps TRBD1 (6 bases). The CDR3 sequence is 14 residues long. The ends were cut back, 2 bases at V and 4 bases at J, with 11 bases in the middle. Germline assignment: CDR1 LNHDA and CDR2 SQIVND (reference sequence). The CDR3 loop is CASSISGAGYGYTF. The CDR3 DNA reads as TGTGCCAGTAGTATATCAGGGGCAGGCTATGGCTACACCTTC.

The chain is built from TRBV11-3 and TRBJ1-1, with a tentative D call TRBD1 (5 bases). CDR3 size: 14 residues. The germline V and J ends were trimmed by 5 bases and 4 bases, with 14 bases remaining between them. Germline lookup yields CDR1 SGHNT and CDR2 YENEEA. For the CDR3, the DNA is TGTGCCAGCAGCCAGGACAACCAAGGCACTGAAGCTTTCTTT. This encodes CASSQDNQGTEAFF. The full variable domain, rest sourced from reference TRBV11-3 and TRBJ1-1, is EAGVVQSPRYKIIEKKQPVAFWCNPISGHNTLYWYLQNLGQGPELLIRYENEEAVDDSQLPKDRFSAERLKGVDSTLKIQPAELGDSAVYLCASSQDNQGTEAFFGQGTRLTVV.

The chain links TRBV11-3 to TRBJ2-2, with 9 nucleotides matching TRBD1. The CDR3 is 15 residues long. V shed 5 bases, J shed 4 bases, and the junction held 5 bases outside the gene matches. The germline gives CDR1 SGHNT, CDR2 YENEEA. CDR3 loop: CASSVGTGPTGELFF. The CDR3 nucleotides read TGTGCCAGCAGCGTAGGGACAGGGCCCACCGGGGAGCTGTTTTTT.

The chain carries TRBV10-1 and TRBJ1-5; D uncertain. V was clipped by 3 bases and J by 4 bases, with 7 bases between them. Per the germline V gene, CDR1 is WNHNN and CDR2 is SYGVQD (reference sequence). The CDR3 is 13 amino acids. The CDR3 sequence is CASSDSSNQPQHF. The CDR3 coding sequence is TGCGCCAGCAGTGACAGTTCTAATCAGCCCCAGCATTTT.

V and J are TRBV19 and TRBJ2-7, with 12 positions matching TRBD2. The junction had 4 bases not matched to a gene; V was cut back by 2 bases and J by 5 bases. Per germline, CDR1 LNHDA and CDR2 SQIVND (reference sequence). The CDR3 length is 15 residues. DNA of the CDR3: TGTGCCAGTAGTATAACTAGCGGGAGGTTTAACGAGCAGTACTTC. Residues: CASSITSGRFNEQYF. Full variable domain (missing parts from reference TRBV19 and TRBJ2-7): DGGITQSPKYLFRKEGQNVTLSCEQNLNHDAMYWYRQDPGQGLRLIYYSQIVNDFQKGDIAEGYSVSREKKESFPLTVTSAQKNPTAFYLCASSITSGRFNEQYFGPGTRLTVT.

V gene TRBV5-1 combines with J gene TRBJ1-2; D ambiguous. The CDR3 totals 14 residues. Trimming shortened V by 0 bases and J by 3 bases, and 9 bases separated the two germline ends. Germline CDR1 and CDR2: SGHRS and YFSETQ. The CDR3 nucleotides are TGCGCCAGCAGCTTGGGAGGCAGCTACTATGGCTACACCTTC. Amino acids: CASSLGGSYYGYTF.

This rearrangement joins TRBV14 to TRBJ2-3; no reliable D call. The CDR3 is 14 amino acids. The germline gives CDR1 SGHDN, CDR2 FVKESK. Trimming removed 0 bases at V and 4 bases at J, with 8 bases between. This CDR3 is CASSQEWAADTQYF. In nucleotides, the CDR3 is TGTGCCAGCAGCCAAGAATGGGCTGCAGATACGCAGTATTTT.

The V and J genes are TRBV6-5 and TRBJ1-1, with D possibly TRBD1 on 6 matching bases. Germline values: CDR1 MNHEY, CDR2 SVGAGI. There are 14 residues in the CDR3. Trimming stripped 7 bases from V and 5 bases from J, with 17 bases between. The DNA of the CDR3 is TGTGCCAGCACCCCGGGGGCCGGGGGGACTGAAGCTTTCTTT. Translated, it gives CASTPGAGGTEAFF.

This clone was detected a few times. The CDR3 DNA reads TGTGCCAGCAGCGGGTGGGGGACTAGCGGGACAAAGTATAATGAGCAGTTCTTC. Protein product: CASSGWGTSGTKYNEQFF. The chain is built from TRBV25-1 and TRBJ2-1; TRBD2 matches 13 bases. CDR1 and CDR2 from the germline V gene are MGHDK and SYGVNS. After removal of 6 bases from V and 7 bases from J, the junction contained 15 bases not matched to a gene. This CDR3 comprises 18 residues.

This clone has only one observation. V usage is TRBV7-2 and J usage is TRBJ1-2; D might be TRBD1 (5 bases). Trimming removed 4 bases at V and 4 bases at J, with 19 bases between. The germline V gene has CDR1 SGHTA and CDR2 FQGNSA. This CDR3 has 16 amino acids. The CDR3 spells CASSSQGSTVGYGYTF. In DNA, the CDR3 is TGTGCCAGCAGCTCCCAGGGATCAACGGTCGGCTATGGCTACACCTTC.

J is TRBJ2-7 and V is TRBV5-1; possibly TRBD1 for D (8 bases). Germline V gene sequence: CDR1 SGHRS, CDR2 YFSETQ. This CDR3 contains 15 residues. The V end lost 4 bases, the J end lost 5 bases, and 19 bases lay between the germline ends. The CDR3 region has the DNA TGCGCCAGCAGCCCTGGACAGGGAGGGTATAACGAGCAGTACTTC. This translates into CASSPGQGGYNEQYF.

In its sample, this clone was seen a few times. The chain employs TRBV3-1 (or the pseudogene TRBV3-2) and TRBJ2-3, with 7 bases fitting TRBD1. Germline assignment: CDR1 LGHDT and CDR2 YNNKEL (reference sequence). Trimming cost V 0 bases and J 6 bases; bases outside gene matches: 9. This CDR3 is built from 16 residues. The CDR3 bases are TGTGCCAGCAGCCAAGATCCGGCTCCCAGGGGGGATACGCAGTATTTT. It yields the protein CASSQDPAPRGDTQYF.

This clone has only one observation. Other DNA sequences in the same sample also yield this CDR3. The V call is TRBV5-1, the J call TRBJ2-5; D call uncertain. V lost 2 bases and J 3 bases, leaving 5 bases between the germline ends. CDR1 SGHRS and CDR2 YFSETQ come from the germline V gene. This CDR3 comprises 12 residues. The CDR3: CASSFGEETQYF. In DNA, the CDR3 is TGCGCCAGCAGCTTCGGTGAAGAGACCCAGTACTTC.

CDR3 sequence (DNA): TGTGCCAGCAGCGTTCAGGGTAGGGGAAGCAATCAGCCCCAGCATTTT. Its protein product is CASSVQGRGSNQPQHF. The rearrangement links TRBV7-2 to TRBJ1-5, with TRBD1 as a possible D gene (5 bases). V was pared by 5 bases and J by 1 base, with 15 bases between. CDR1 is SGHTA, CDR2 FQGNSA, per germline. CDR3 length: 16 residues.

In its sample, this clone was seen once. The V and J genes are TRBV2 and TRBJ2-7, with D tentatively TRBD1 (5 bases). Trimming left V 2 bases short and J 7 bases short, with 12 bases between. CDR1 SNHLY and CDR2 FYNNEI come from the germline V gene. The CDR3 spans 13 residues. CDR3 sequence: CASSENPNREQYF. The CDR3 nucleotides are TGTGCCAGCAGTGAAAACCCCAACAGGGAGCAGTACTTC.

The genes are TRBV19 and TRBJ1-1; perhaps TRBD1 as D (5 bases). The germline V and J ends were trimmed by 5 bases and 1 base, with 8 bases remaining between them. The CDR3 sequence is 13 residues long. The germline V gene has CDR1 LNHDA and CDR2 SQIVND (reference sequence). The CDR3 reads CASSGARNTEAFF. The CDR3 DNA is TGTGCCAGTAGTGGGGCCCGGAACACTGAAGCTTTCTTT.